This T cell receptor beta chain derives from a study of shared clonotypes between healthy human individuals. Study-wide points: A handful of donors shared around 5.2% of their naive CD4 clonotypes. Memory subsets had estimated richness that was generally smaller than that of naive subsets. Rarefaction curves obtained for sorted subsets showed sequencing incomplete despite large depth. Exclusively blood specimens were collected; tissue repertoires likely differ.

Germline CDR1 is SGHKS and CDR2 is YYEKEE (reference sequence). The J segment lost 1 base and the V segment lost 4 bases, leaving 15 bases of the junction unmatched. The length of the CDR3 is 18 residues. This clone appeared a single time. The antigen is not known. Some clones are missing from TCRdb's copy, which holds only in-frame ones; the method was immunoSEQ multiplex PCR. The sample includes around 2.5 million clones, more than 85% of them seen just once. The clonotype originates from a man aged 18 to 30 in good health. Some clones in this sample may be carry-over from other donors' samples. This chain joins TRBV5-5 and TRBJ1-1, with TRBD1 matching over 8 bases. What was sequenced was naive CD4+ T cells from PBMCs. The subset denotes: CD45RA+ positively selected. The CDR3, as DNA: TGTGCCAGCAGCCCCGGTTCATTCAGGGGGCCAACGAACACTGAAGCTTTCTTT. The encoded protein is CASSPGSFRGPTNTEAFF.